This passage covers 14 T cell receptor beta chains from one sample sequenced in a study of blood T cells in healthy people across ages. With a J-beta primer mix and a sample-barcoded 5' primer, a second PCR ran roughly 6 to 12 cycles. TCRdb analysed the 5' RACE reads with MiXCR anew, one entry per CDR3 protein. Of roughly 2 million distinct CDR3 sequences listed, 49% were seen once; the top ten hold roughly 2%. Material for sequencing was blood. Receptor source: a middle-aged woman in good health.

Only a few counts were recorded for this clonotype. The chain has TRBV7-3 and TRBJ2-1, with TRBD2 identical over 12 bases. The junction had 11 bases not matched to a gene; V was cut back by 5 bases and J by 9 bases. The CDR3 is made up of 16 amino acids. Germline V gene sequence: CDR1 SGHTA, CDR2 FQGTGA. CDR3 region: CASSAKLAGGRSEQFF. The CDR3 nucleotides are TGTGCCAGCAGCGCCAAGCTAGCGGGGGGGCGGAGTGAGCAGTTCTTC. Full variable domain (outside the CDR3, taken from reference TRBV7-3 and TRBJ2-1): GAGVSQTPSNKVTEKGKYVELRCDPISGHTALYWYRQSLGQGPEFLIYFQGTGAADDSGLPNDRFFAVRPEGSVSTLKIQRTERGDSAVYLCASSAKLAGGRSEQFFGPGTRLTVL.

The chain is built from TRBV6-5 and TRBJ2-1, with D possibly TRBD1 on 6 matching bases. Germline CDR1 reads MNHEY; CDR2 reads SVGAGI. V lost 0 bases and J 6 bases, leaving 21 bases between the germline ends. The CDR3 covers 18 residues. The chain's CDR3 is CASSYSGVGTIRGNEQFF. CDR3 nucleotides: TGTGCCAGCAGTTACTCCGGAGTGGGGACAATTAGGGGCAATGAGCAGTTCTTC.

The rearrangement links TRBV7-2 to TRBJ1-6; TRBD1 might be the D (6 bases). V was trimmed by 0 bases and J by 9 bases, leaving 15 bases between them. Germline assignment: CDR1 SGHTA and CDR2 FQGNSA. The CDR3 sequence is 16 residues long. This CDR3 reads CASSLAGTYERSPLHF. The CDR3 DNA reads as TGTGCCAGCAGCTTAGCGGGGACATACGAGCGTTCACCCCTCCACTTT. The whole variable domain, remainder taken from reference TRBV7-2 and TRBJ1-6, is GAGVSQSPSNKVTEKGKDVELRCDPISGHTALYWYRQSLGQGLEFLIYFQGNSAPDKSGLPSDRFSAERTGGSVSTLTIQRTQQEDSAVYLCASSLAGTYERSPLHFGNGTRLTVT.

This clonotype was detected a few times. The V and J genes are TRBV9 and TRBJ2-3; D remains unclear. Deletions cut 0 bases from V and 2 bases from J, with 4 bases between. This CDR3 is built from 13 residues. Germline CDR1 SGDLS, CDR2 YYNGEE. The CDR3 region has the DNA TGTGCCAGCAGCGTAGACCTCACAGATACGCAGTATTTT. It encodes CASSVDLTDTQYF.

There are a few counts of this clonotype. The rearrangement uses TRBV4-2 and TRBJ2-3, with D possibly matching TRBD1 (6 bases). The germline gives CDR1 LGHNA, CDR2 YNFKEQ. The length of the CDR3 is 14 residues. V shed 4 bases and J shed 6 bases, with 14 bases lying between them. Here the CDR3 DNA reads TGTGCCAGCAGCCCTGAGAAGGGGGTGGATACGCAGTATTTT. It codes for CASSPEKGVDTQYF.

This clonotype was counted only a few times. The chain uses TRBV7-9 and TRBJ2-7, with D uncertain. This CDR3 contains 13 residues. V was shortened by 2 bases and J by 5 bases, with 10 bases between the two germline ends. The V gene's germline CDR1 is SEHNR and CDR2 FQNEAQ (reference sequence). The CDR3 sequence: CASSLRLSNEQYF. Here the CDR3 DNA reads TGTGCCAGCAGCTTACGGTTGTCTAACGAGCAGTACTTC.

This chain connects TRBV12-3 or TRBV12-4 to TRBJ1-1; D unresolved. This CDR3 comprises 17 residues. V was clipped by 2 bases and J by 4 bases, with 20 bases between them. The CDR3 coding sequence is TGTGCCAGCAGTTTACTCGGTGGATCCGCTGCTGGCACTGAAGCTTTCTTT. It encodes CASSLLGGSAAGTEAFF.

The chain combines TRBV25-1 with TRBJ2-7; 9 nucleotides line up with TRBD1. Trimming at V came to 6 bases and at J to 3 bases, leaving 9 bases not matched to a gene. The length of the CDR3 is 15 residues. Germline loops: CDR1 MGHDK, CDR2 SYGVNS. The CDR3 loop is CASRAGTGYVYEQYF. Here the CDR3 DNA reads TGTGCCAGCAGGGCGGGGACAGGGTATGTCTACGAGCAGTACTTC.

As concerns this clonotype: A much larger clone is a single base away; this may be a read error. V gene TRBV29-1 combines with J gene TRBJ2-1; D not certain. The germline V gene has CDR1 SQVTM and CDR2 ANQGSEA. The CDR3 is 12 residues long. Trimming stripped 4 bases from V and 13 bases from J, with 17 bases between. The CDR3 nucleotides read TGCAGCGTTGTCACAGTCCAAGAGACCCAGTTCTTC. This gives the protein CSVVTVQETQFF.

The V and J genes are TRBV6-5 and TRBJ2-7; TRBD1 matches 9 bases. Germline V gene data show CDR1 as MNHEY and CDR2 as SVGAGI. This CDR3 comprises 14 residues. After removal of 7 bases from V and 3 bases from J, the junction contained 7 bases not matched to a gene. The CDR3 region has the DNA TGTGCCAGCAAGCCGGGACAGGGTTTCTACGAGCAGTACTTC. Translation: CASKPGQGFYEQYF.

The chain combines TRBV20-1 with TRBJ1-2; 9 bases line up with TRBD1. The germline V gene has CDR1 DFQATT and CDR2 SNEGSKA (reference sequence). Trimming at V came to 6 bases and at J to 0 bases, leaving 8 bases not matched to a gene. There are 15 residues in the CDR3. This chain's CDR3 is CSALDRGTTNYGYTF. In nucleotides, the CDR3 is TGCAGTGCACTGGACAGGGGTACAACTAACTATGGCTACACCTTC.

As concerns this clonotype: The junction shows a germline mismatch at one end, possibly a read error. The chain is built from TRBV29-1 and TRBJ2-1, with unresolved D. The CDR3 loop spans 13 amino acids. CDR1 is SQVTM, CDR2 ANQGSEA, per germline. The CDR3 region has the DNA TGCAGCGTTTCCCCAAGCTCCTACAAGGAGCAGTTCTTC. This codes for CSVSPSSYKEQFF.

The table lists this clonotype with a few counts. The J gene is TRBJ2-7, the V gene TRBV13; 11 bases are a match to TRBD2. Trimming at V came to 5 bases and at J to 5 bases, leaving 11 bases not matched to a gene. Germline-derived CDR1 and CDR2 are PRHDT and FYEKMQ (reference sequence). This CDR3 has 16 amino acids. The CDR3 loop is CASSGGSGGANHEQYF. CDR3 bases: TGTGCCAGCAGCGGCGGTAGCGGGGGGGCAAACCACGAGCAGTACTTC.

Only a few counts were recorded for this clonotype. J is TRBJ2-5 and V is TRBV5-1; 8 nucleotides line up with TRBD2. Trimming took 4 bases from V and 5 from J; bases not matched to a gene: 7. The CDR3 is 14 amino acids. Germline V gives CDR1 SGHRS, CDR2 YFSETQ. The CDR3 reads CASSPPLAGETQYF. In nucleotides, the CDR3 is TGCGCCAGCAGCCCCCCCTTAGCGGGGGAGACCCAGTACTTC. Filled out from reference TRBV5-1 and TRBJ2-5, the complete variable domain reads KAGVTQTPRYLIKTRGQQVTLSCSPISGHRSVSWYQQTPGQGLQFLFEYFSETQRNKGNFPGRFSGRQFSNSRSEMNVSTLELGDSALYLCASSPPLAGETQYFGPGTRLLVL.